Reported below is one T cell receptor beta chain. This sample is part of a study of blood T cell repertoires in COVID-19. Study background: Sources were T cells, B-cell-depleted T cells, or PBMCs; the material itself was cDNA or gDNA.

Data came from immunoSEQ multiplex PCR; TCRdb stores just in-frame clones and leaves some out. The table records approximately 340,000 clones, roughly nine tenths of them present only once. This clonotype was sampled from a woman aged 40 to 50 who had been exposed to COVID-19. Sequencing was carried out using PBMCs or T cells enriched from blood (not recorded which).

DNA of the CDR3: TGTGCCAGCAGCCGGGATGGGACAGGGGGCACGTATGAGCAGTTCTTC. Its translation is CASSRDGTGGTYEQFF. This rearrangement joins TRBV7-3 to TRBJ2-1, with 12 bases aligning to TRBD1. V lost 5 bases, J lost 8 bases, and 10 bases stayed unmatched. The CDR3 is 16 residues long. Germline values: CDR1 SGHTA, CDR2 FQGTGA.